This T cell receptor (beta chain) is from a study of OX40 agonist ivuxolimab in advanced cancers. Looking at the study overall: Three patients, one with hepatocellular carcinoma and two with cutaneous melanoma, responded partially.

The CDR3 is 16 amino acids. The germline gives CDR1 MNHEY, CDR2 SVGAGI. The trim removed 0 bases at V and 3 bases at J, leaving 6 bases unmatched. Study-level results: Low normalized T-cell clonal expansion was additionally recorded for some nonresponders. The average count of expanded clones was higher among CD8+ T cells than among CD4+.

Details on this clone: Its target is unknown.

Method: immunoSEQ multiplex PCR; TCRdb's copy keeps in-frame clones and lacks some. The sample shows 84,000 or so clones, around 94% of them seen only once. Autoimmune disease history or systemic immunosuppression meant exclusion. This sequence originates from an adult with an advanced solid tumor such as melanoma, head and neck, liver or kidney cancer. This specimen was CD4+ or CD8+ T cells sorted from blood, taken in a trial of the OX40 agonist ivuxolimab. The chain uses TRBV6-5 and TRBJ2-7; 9 nucleotides match TRBD1. The CDR3 reads CASSYSAGTGFYEQYF. The CDR3, as DNA: TGTGCCAGCAGTTACTCGGCCGGGACAGGGTTCTACGAGCAGTACTTC.